One and the same sample provided the 13 T cell receptor beta chains below, sequenced in a study of monozygotic twins with inflammatory bowel disease. TCRdb re-analyzed the 5' RACE reads; it lists each CDR3 protein once, without DNA. The listing contains more than 350,000 distinct CDR3 sequences. Sequencing was carried out using blood. The receptors originated from a human donor with ulcerative colitis or Crohn's disease, or a healthy co-twin of an affected twin (not recorded which).

The chain uses TRBV5-6 and TRBJ1-3; TCRdb designates TRBD1, a call that cannot be tested without DNA. Germline assignment: CDR1 SGHDT and CDR2 YYEEEE. The CDR3 spans 13 residues. Here the CDR3 reads CASSLGPGNTIYF.

The chain is built from TRBV15 and TRBJ1-5. This CDR3 is built from 13 residues. The germline CDR1 and CDR2 sequences are LNHNV and YYDKDF (reference sequence). CDR3 protein: CATSNYGNQPQHF.

The chain joins TRBV20-1 to TRBJ1-2. The germline gives CDR1 DFQATT, CDR2 SNEGSKA (reference sequence). This CDR3 has 16 amino acids. The CDR3: CSARGGQRDNQYGYTF.

The J gene is TRBJ1-4, the V gene TRBV7-9. The CDR3 is made up of 16 amino acids. CDR1 SEHNR and CDR2 FQNEAQ come from the germline V gene (reference sequence). CDR3 loop: CASSQTEEIPNEKLFF.

The chain joins TRBV29-1 to TRBJ2-1. Germline V gene sequence: CDR1 SQVTM, CDR2 ANQGSEA. This CDR3 region has 11 residues. The CDR3 spells CSFRSYNEQFF.

This chain connects TRBV12-3 or TRBV12-4 to TRBJ2-3. The length of the CDR3 is 14 residues. CDR3 amino acids: CASRYDAGADTQYF.

The rearrangement joins TRBV7-9 to TRBJ1-1; there is no DNA to check the TCRdb D call of TRBD1. This CDR3 contains 16 residues. Germline V gives CDR1 SEHNR, CDR2 FQNEAQ (reference sequence). The CDR3: CASSPRDGFSNTEAFF.

The V call is TRBV5-6, the J call TRBJ2-3; checking the TCRdb D call of TRBD2 is not possible without DNA. This CDR3 has 15 residues. Germline lookup yields CDR1 SGHDT and CDR2 YYEEEE. CDR3 amino acids: CASSLKTSSFRTQYF.

This sequence joins TRBV2 and TRBJ1-2. Germline V gene lookup returns CDR1 SNHLY and CDR2 FYNNEI. This CDR3 has 13 amino acids. CDR3: CATKTAGGYGYTF. Drawing the rest from reference TRBV2 and TRBJ1-2, the complete variable domain is EPEVTQTPSHQVTQMGQEVILRCVPISNHLYFYWYRQILGQKVEFLVSFYNNEISEKSEIFDDQFSVERPDGSNFTLKIRSTKLEDSAMYFCATKTAGGYGYTFGSGTRLTVV.

The CDR3 protein is CASSLEGMGGSYTGELFF. The chain combines TRBV5-8 with TRBJ2-2; the D call of TRBD1 rests on TCRdb alone, since no DNA is present to check it. Per germline, CDR1 SGHTS and CDR2 YDEGEE. CDR3 length: 18 residues.

The V call is TRBV18, the J call TRBJ2-5. The CDR3 is 13 residues long. Germline CDR1 KGHSH, CDR2 LQKENI. CDR3 region: CASEKGIQETQYF.

This chain links TRBV4-1 with TRBJ1-2; lacking DNA, the TRBD1 call made by TCRdb goes unchecked. The length of the CDR3 is 13 residues. The germline CDR1 and CDR2 sequences are MGHRA and YSYEKL. CDR3 amino acids: CASTQGQGHGYTF.

This CDR3 reads CASSVDRGAQPQHF. The chain couples TRBV6-1 to TRBJ1-5; TCRdb designates TRBD1, a call that cannot be tested without DNA. The germline V gene encodes CDR1 MNHNS and CDR2 SASEGT. The CDR3 has 14 residues.